The TCR beta chain under discussion was sequenced for a study of CD8 T cells in ankylosing spondylitis. Study-wide results and limits: What seemed typical of ankylosing spondylitis blood was a TCR beta motif built from several highly homologous variants.

In its sample, this clonotype was seen many times. Antigen unknown. TCRdb re-derived calls from the 5' RACE reads in MiXCR, one entry per CDR3 protein. The sample lists fewer than 550,000 distinct CDR3 sequences, approximately 5.3% seen once, with approximately 3.5% in the top ten. Sequencing was done on a sample of blood, either unsorted or a sorted T cell fraction (not recorded which). The TCR sequence derives from a male donor with ankylosing spondylitis.

For the CDR3, the DNA is TGCAGTGCTCCACCGGCTAGCGGGGCCTCGTATTTT. Protein: CSAPPASGASYF. The chain recombines TRBV20-1 with TRBJ2-3; 9 nucleotides match TRBD2. CDR3 length equals 12 residues. Germline V lookup: CDR1 DFQATT, CDR2 SNEGSKA (reference sequence). V was clipped by 5 bases and J by 14 bases; unmatched bases: 11.